The present entry profiles one T cell receptor beta chain with its context. What it binds is not known. Trimming stripped 1 base from V and 2 bases from J, with 18 bases between. CDR3 length: 17 amino acids. The data were taken from a study of T cell repertoires in cytomegalovirus infection. For the study at large: It was the public TCR beta signatures that indicated both CMV infection and matching HLA type. Study-wide results and limits: Dominating the ex vivo response were HLA-C-restricted CMV-specific TCR beta clonotypes.

Each CDR3 protein gets one entry after TCRdb re-called the reads with MiXCR. Of 250,000 or so distinct CDR3 sequences listed, about a sixth are singletons. V is TRBV23-1 and J is TRBJ2-7; possible D gene TRBD2, 5 bases. TRBV23-1 qualifies as an ORF whose function is uncertain. Sequenced sample: CD8+ T cells from PBMCs. This receptor was taken from a human donor in good health (CMV status not recorded). Some clones in this sample may be carry-over from other donors' samples. The CDR3 nucleotides read TGCGCCAGCAGTCAATTAGATCTTGTGGTCGGGACCTACGAGCAGTACTTC. Translating it yields CASSQLDLVVGTYEQYF.